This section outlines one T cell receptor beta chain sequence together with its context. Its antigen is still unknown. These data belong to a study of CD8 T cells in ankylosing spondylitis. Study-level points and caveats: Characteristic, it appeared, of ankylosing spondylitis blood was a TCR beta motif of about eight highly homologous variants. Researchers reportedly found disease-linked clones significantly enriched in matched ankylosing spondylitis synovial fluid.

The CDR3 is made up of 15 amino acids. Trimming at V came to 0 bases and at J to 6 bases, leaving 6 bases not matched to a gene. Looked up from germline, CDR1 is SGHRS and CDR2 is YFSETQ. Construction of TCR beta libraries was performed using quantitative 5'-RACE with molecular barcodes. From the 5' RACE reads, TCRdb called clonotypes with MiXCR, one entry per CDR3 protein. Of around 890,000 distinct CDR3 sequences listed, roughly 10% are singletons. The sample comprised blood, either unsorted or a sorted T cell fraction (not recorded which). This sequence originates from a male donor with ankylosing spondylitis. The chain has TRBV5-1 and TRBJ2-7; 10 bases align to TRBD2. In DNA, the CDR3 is TGCGCCAGCAGCTTGGACCTAGCGGGAGAAGGCGAGCAGTACTTC. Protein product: CASSLDLAGEGEQYF.